These 28 T cell receptor beta chains came from one sample sequenced in a study of OX40 agonist ivuxolimab in advanced cancers. The library relied on the immunoSEQ multiplex PCR assay. Here the immuneACCESS table is served through TCRdb, limited to in-frame sequences with V and J called. Missing clones are a known gap in these copies; in checked studies unresolved V genes cover under half, and the rest lacks a known reason. Across this sample there are about 69,000 clones, with roughly nine tenths seen only once. 0.25% to 0.3% of the sample is in the top ten clones. Sequences were derived from CD4+ or CD8+ T cells sorted from blood, sampled in a trial of the OX40 agonist ivuxolimab. The receptors stem from an adult with an advanced solid tumor such as melanoma, head and neck, liver or kidney cancer.

V is TRBV6-1 and J is TRBJ1-2; D possibly corresponds to TRBD1 (5 bases). CDR1 and CDR2 (germline): MNHNS, SASEGT. The CDR3 consists of 13 residues. Trimming removed 7 bases from V and 5 bases from J, with 14 bases in between. The CDR3 spells CASNMGGAYGYTF. The CDR3 DNA is TGTGCCAGCAATATGGGAGGGGCTTATGGCTACACCTTC.

This rearrangement joins TRBV9 to TRBJ2-1; D not resolved. V gave up 0 bases and J gave up 10 bases, with 8 bases separating them. Germline lookup yields CDR1 SGDLS and CDR2 YYNGEE. This CDR3 region has 12 residues. The CDR3: CASSVVGEEQFF. The DNA for the CDR3 is TGTGCCAGCAGCGTAGTCGGCGAGGAGCAGTTCTTC.

The J gene is TRBJ2-5, the V gene TRBV29-1; 11 nucleotides align to TRBD2. Per germline, CDR1 SQVTM and CDR2 ANQGSEA. Trimming cost V 4 bases and J 4 bases; bases outside gene matches: 5. CDR3 length equals 14 residues. This CDR3 is CSVGLAGGGETQYF. The CDR3 DNA is TGCAGCGTTGGCCTAGCGGGAGGAGGAGAGACCCAGTACTTC.

This chain connects TRBV19 to TRBJ2-1, with TRBD1 as a possible D gene (6 bases). This CDR3 contains 16 residues. The germline gives CDR1 LNHDA, CDR2 SQIVND (reference sequence). The V gene lost 4 bases and the J gene lost 3 bases, with 16 bases spanning the gap. CDR3 nucleotide sequence: TGTGCCAGTAGTACCGCCGCGACAGGATACTACAATGAGCAGTTCTTC. Protein sequence: CASSTAATGYYNEQFF. Combining the CDR3 with reference TRBV19 and TRBJ2-1 gives the whole variable domain DGGITQSPKYLFRKEGQNVTLSCEQNLNHDAMYWYRQDPGQGLRLIYYSQIVNDFQKGDIAEGYSVSREKKESFPLTVTSAQKNPTAFYLCASSTAATGYYNEQFFGPGTRLTVL.

This chain connects TRBV27 to TRBJ1-1, with no clear D. From germline, CDR1 is MNHEY and CDR2 SMNVEV (reference sequence). The germline V and J ends were trimmed by 5 bases and 1 base, with 14 bases remaining between them. This CDR3 has 15 amino acids. This chain's CDR3 is CASSPRVPGNTEAFF. The CDR3, as DNA: TGTGCCAGCAGTCCCCGGGTCCCCGGGAACACTGAAGCTTTCTTT.

This chain links TRBV6-1 with TRBJ1-4; D unresolved. CDR1 is MNHNS, CDR2 SASEGT, per germline. The V end lost 6 bases, the J end lost 5 bases, and 4 bases lay between the germline ends. This CDR3 spans 11 amino acids. CDR3 sequence (DNA): TGTGCCAGCAGACTAAATGAAAAACTGTTTTTT. The encoded protein is CASRLNEKLFF.

The chain carries TRBV25-1 and TRBJ1-4, with 8 nucleotides matching TRBD1. Trimming cost V 6 bases and J 7 bases; bases outside gene matches: 4. The CDR3 runs to 13 residues. CDR1 MGHDK and CDR2 SYGVNS come from the germline V gene. CDR3 loop: CASRDRGFEKLFF. In nucleotides, the CDR3 is TGTGCCAGCAGAGACAGGGGTTTTGAAAAACTGTTTTTT.

The gene calls are TRBV2 and TRBJ1-2, with a tentative D call TRBD1 (5 bases). The V end lost 6 bases, the J end lost 2 bases, and 13 bases lay between the germline ends. Germline V CDR1 and CDR2: SNHLY, FYNNEI. The CDR3 has 14 amino acids. CDR3: CASSRTYNNYGYTF. The DNA for the CDR3 is TGTGCCAGCAGCCGGACATATAACAACTATGGCTACACCTTC.

This chain connects TRBV30 to TRBJ1-2; a weak D match, TRBD1 (5 bases). The germline gives CDR1 GTSNPN, CDR2 SVGIG (reference sequence). Trimming left V 1 base short and J 5 bases short, with 17 bases between. The CDR3 runs 15 residues. The CDR3 loop reads CAWSASGLVGYGYTF. In DNA, the CDR3 is TGTGCCTGGAGTGCCTCGGGGCTGGTCGGGTATGGCTACACCTTC.

The chain recombines TRBV19 with TRBJ1-5, with 11 nucleotides matching TRBD1. CDR3 length: 18 amino acids. Germline CDR1 and CDR2: LNHDA and SQIVND (reference sequence). Unmatched junction bases numbered 10, after V lost 4 bases and J lost 2 bases. The CDR3 DNA sequence: TGTGCCAGTAGTAGTCGGACAGGGGGCGCGGGGGGCAATCAGCCCCAGCATTTT. The encoded protein is CASSSRTGGAGGNQPQHF.

CDR3 amino acids: CASSPRTGPNTEAFF. The CDR3 coding sequence is TGTGCCAGCAGCCCACGGACAGGGCCGAACACTGAAGCTTTCTTT. The gene calls are TRBV9 and TRBJ1-1, with TRBD1 matching 8 bases. The length of the CDR3 is 15 residues. The V and J ends lost 4 bases and 1 base, in that order; junction bases with no gene match: 6. Germline V gene lookup returns CDR1 SGDLS and CDR2 YYNGEE.

J is TRBJ1-2 and V is TRBV6-1, with a weak D call TRBD1 (5 bases). Germline V gives CDR1 MNHNS, CDR2 SASEGT. CDR3 length: 12 amino acids. Trimming took off 0 bases at V and 8 bases at J, with 7 bases between the two ends. CDR3 coding DNA: TGTGCCAGCAGTGAAGCGGGGGGAGGCTACACCTTC. Translating it yields CASSEAGGGYTF.

This clone was counted a single time. V gene TRBV5-1 combines with J gene TRBJ1-1; 7 positions agree with TRBD1. The CDR3 totals 16 residues. The J segment lost 3 bases and the V segment lost 2 bases, leaving 10 bases of the junction unmatched. CDR1 is SGHRS, CDR2 YFSETQ, per germline. CDR3 residues: CASSLTGAPWDTEAFF. The DNA for the CDR3 is TGCGCCAGCAGCTTAACAGGGGCCCCTTGGGACACTGAAGCTTTCTTT. Full variable domain (rest looked up from reference TRBV5-1 and TRBJ1-1): KAGVTQTPRYLIKTRGQQVTLSCSPISGHRSVSWYQQTPGQGLQFLFEYFSETQRNKGNFPGRFSGRQFSNSRSEMNVSTLELGDSALYLCASSLTGAPWDTEAFFGQGTRLTVV.

V is TRBV19 and J is TRBJ1-4; 8 nucleotides agree with TRBD1. The V and J ends lost 1 base and 7 bases, in that order; junction bases with no gene match: 5. Germline CDR1 is LNHDA and CDR2 is SQIVND (reference sequence). The CDR3 spans 15 residues. The CDR3 DNA reads TGTGCCAGTAGTATAGGGACAGGGCTGCGTGAAAAACTGTTTTTT. Translation gives CASSIGTGLREKLFF.

This chain joins TRBV19 and TRBJ1-1; D uncertain. CDR3 size: 13 residues. From germline, CDR1 is LNHDA and CDR2 SQIVND (reference sequence). The ends were cut back, 5 bases at V and 4 bases at J, with 11 bases in the middle. The CDR3 spells CASSPHGPTEAFF. The DNA for the CDR3 is TGTGCCAGTAGTCCCCATGGCCCCACTGAAGCTTTCTTT. Drawing the rest from reference TRBV19 and TRBJ1-1, the complete variable domain is DGGITQSPKYLFRKEGQNVTLSCEQNLNHDAMYWYRQDPGQGLRLIYYSQIVNDFQKGDIAEGYSVSREKKESFPLTVTSAQKNPTAFYLCASSPHGPTEAFFGQGTRLTVV.

The chain carries TRBV19 and TRBJ2-7, with 7 bases fitting TRBD1. The trim removed 4 bases at V and 6 bases at J, leaving 9 bases unmatched. CDR3 length equals 14 residues. Germline loops: CDR1 LNHDA, CDR2 SQIVND (reference sequence). In DNA form, the CDR3 reads TGTGCCAGTAGTAGGACAGGAGGCTCTGCCGAGCAGTACTTC. Residues: CASSRTGGSAEQYF. The whole variable domain, remainder taken from reference TRBV19 and TRBJ2-7, is DGGITQSPKYLFRKEGQNVTLSCEQNLNHDAMYWYRQDPGQGLRLIYYSQIVNDFQKGDIAEGYSVSREKKESFPLTVTSAQKNPTAFYLCASSRTGGSAEQYFGPGTRLTVT.

The gene calls are TRBV6-1 and TRBJ2-3; 9 nucleotides agree with TRBD2. The V and J ends lost 7 bases and 1 base, in that order; junction bases with no gene match: 6. Germline loops: CDR1 MNHNS, CDR2 SASEGT. The CDR3 is made up of 15 amino acids. The CDR3 reads CASTKLAGGTDTQYF. In nucleotides, the CDR3 is TGTGCCAGCACCAAATTAGCGGGGGGCACAGATACGCAGTATTTT.

The DNA of the CDR3 is TGTGCCAGCAGTCGACAGGTCGGGGCCAACGTCCTGACTTTC. It translates to CASSRQVGANVLTF. The chain is built from TRBV7-9 and TRBJ2-6; possible D gene TRBD1, 6 bases. This CDR3 is 14 amino acids long. In germline, CDR1 is SEHNR, CDR2 FQNEAQ (reference sequence). V was trimmed by 6 bases and J by 4 bases, leaving 10 bases between them.

This clone appeared a few times. The V call is TRBV11-2, the J call TRBJ2-3, with 7 bases identical to TRBD1. Germline trimming cut 6 bases from V and 2 bases from J; bases unmatched to any gene: 5. This CDR3 comprises 14 residues. CDR1 is SGHAT, CDR2 FQNNGV, per germline. The CDR3 sequence: CASSTGQPTDTQYF. In DNA form, the CDR3 reads TGTGCCAGCAGTACGGGACAGCCCACAGATACGCAGTATTTT.

A single count supports this clone. The rearrangement links TRBV4-2 to TRBJ1-5; a possible D gene is TRBD1 (5 bases). Germline CDR1 is LGHNA and CDR2 is YNFKEQ. V was pared by 0 bases and J by 3 bases, with 9 bases between. The CDR3 runs to 15 residues. CDR3 DNA sequence: TGTGCCAGCAGCCAAGATCAACAGGACAATCAGCCCCAGCATTTT. It specifies CASSQDQQDNQPQHF.

This chain connects TRBV27 to TRBJ1-1; maybe TRBD1 (5 bases). V dropped 5 bases and J dropped 5 bases, with 18 bases sitting between them. The germline V gene has CDR1 MNHEY and CDR2 SMNVEV (reference sequence). This CDR3 spans 15 amino acids. The CDR3, as DNA: TGTGCCAGCAGTGACGCAGGGAGGGTTCATACTGAAGCTTTCTTT. Translation gives CASSDAGRVHTEAFF.

The chain is built from TRBV28 and TRBJ1-1, with D uncertain. With 7 bases removed from V and 1 base from J, the gap between germline ends came to 16 bases. The CDR3 has 15 residues. Germline CDR1 reads MDHEN; CDR2 reads SYDVKM. The CDR3 is CASTITTHPNTEAFF. The DNA for the CDR3 is TGTGCCAGCACCATAACGACACATCCGAACACTGAAGCTTTCTTT. Filled out from reference TRBV28 and TRBJ1-1, the complete variable domain reads DVKVTQSSRYLVKRTGEKVFLECVQDMDHENMFWYRQDPGLGLRLIYFSYDVKMKEKGDIPEGYSVSREKKERFSLILESASTNQTSMYLCASTITTHPNTEAFFGQGTRLTVV.

This clone was counted between two and nine times. The chain employs TRBV15 and TRBJ2-1; TRBD2 matches 15 bases. After removal of 5 bases from V and 5 bases from J, the junction contained 7 bases not matched to a gene. Germline V gene data show CDR1 as LNHNV and CDR2 as YYDKDF (reference sequence). This CDR3 region has 17 residues. The CDR3 nucleotides read TGTGCCACCAGCCGAAGGACTAGCGGGAGGGGGGACAATGAGCAGTTCTTC. This encodes CATSRRTSGRGDNEQFF.

A remark on this clone: Germline is not matched at one junction end, which may reflect a read error. The same CDR3 arises from other DNA sequences in this sample as well. The chain couples TRBV6-6 to TRBJ2-7; perhaps TRBD2 as D (7 bases). The CDR3 loop spans 15 amino acids. Germline-derived CDR1 and CDR2 are MNHNY and SVGAGI (reference sequence). The CDR3 sequence is CASSDLTNRDYEQYF. The CDR3 region has the DNA TGTGCCAGCAGTGACCTTACTAACAGGGACTACGAGCAGTATTTC.

The V call is TRBV7-9, the J call TRBJ1-2; D not resolved. Trimming took off 1 base at V and 4 bases at J, with 10 bases between the two ends. Per the germline V gene, CDR1 is SEHNR and CDR2 is FQNEAQ (reference sequence). This CDR3 has 14 residues. CDR3 DNA: TGTGCCAGCAGCTTAGATGCAGCGGGCTATGGCTACACCTTC. It translates to CASSLDAAGYGYTF.

The table lists this clone with a count of one. The chain carries TRBV18 and TRBJ2-7; D uncertain. Germline V gene sequence: CDR1 KGHSH, CDR2 LQKENI. V was pared by 2 bases and J by 6 bases, with 17 bases between. There are 15 residues in the CDR3. CDR3 bases: TGTGCCAGCTCACCAGGCAGGAACACCGTTGGCGAGCAGTACTTC. This sequence encodes CASSPGRNTVGEQYF.

The V and J genes are TRBV28 and TRBJ1-4; D is uncertain. V gave up 2 bases and J gave up 3 bases, with 1 base separating them. The CDR3 totals 12 residues. Per germline, CDR1 MDHEN and CDR2 SYDVKM. CDR3: CASSLPNEKLFF. CDR3 DNA: TGTGCCAGCAGTTTACCTAATGAAAAACTGTTTTTT.

The gene calls are TRBV19 and TRBJ2-7, with 7 bases aligning to TRBD2. Germline loops: CDR1 LNHDA, CDR2 SQIVND (reference sequence). V lost 2 bases, J lost 0 bases, and 4 bases stayed unmatched. The CDR3 runs 15 residues. For the CDR3, the DNA is TGTGCCAGTAGTATATTAGCGGGTAGCTCCTACGAGCAGTACTTC. It codes for CASSILAGSSYEQYF.